The T cell receptor beta chain under discussion was sequenced for a study of CXCR3-negative and CXCR3-positive naive CD8 T cells. Overall study context: Overall TRB read output was around 130 million, and each library contained about 1.5 +/- 0.3 million reads.

As regards this clonotype: Its antigen remains unknown.

Findings of the study overall: A higher hydrophobicity marked the TRB CDR3s of CXCR3-positive naive cells versus CXCR3-negative naive cells. Naive CXCR3-positive and CXCR3-negative cells shared similar TRBV-TRBJ usage, unlike memory cells.

The libraries of TRB cDNA were prepared using 5' RACE with UMI labels. TCRdb reanalyzed the 5' RACE reads and collapses them to one entry per CDR3 protein, without DNA. In total, the table holds some 150,000 distinct CDR3 sequences. Sequenced input: naive CXCR3+ CD8+ T cells from blood. This sample's subset: CD45RO-CCR7+CD27+CD95- naive CD8+ T cells expressing CXCR3 (TNR3+). The clonotype comes from a human donor in good health. Some clones in this sample may be carry-over from other donors' samples.

The CDR3 protein is CSVTTGNYGYTF. The J gene is TRBJ1-2, the V gene TRBV29-1; TCRdb selects TRBD1, and the lack of DNA leaves this call unchecked. Germline V CDR1 and CDR2: SQVTM, ANQGSEA. The CDR3 length is 12 residues.